These 25 T cell receptor beta chains came from one sample sequenced in a study of graft-versus-host responses after intestinal transplantation. The assay was immunoSEQ multiplex PCR, and TCRdb's table has in-frame clones only and misses some. The table shows about 110,000 clones, with 93% occurring only once. Antigens for these TCRs are unknown. The material sequenced was unstimulated CD8+ T cells sorted from spleen or lymph node cells, taken before transplant. The receptors come from a human donor who was the organ donor for an intestinal transplant.

The rearrangement uses TRBV28 and TRBJ1-5; TRBD1 is a possible D gene (6 bases). V lost 7 bases to trimming and J lost 4 bases, with 20 bases between them. Germline CDR1 and CDR2: MDHEN and SYDVKM. This CDR3 region has 16 residues. The CDR3 nucleotides read TGTGCCAGCATTCCTCGTGGGGGACACTATAATCAGCCCCAGCATTTT. Translating it yields CASIPRGGHYNQPQHF.

The chain links TRBV7-2 to TRBJ1-3; D is uncertain. In germline, CDR1 is SGHTA, CDR2 FQGNSA. The CDR3 has 14 amino acids. V lost 1 base to trimming and J lost 2 bases, with 6 bases between them. The CDR3, as DNA: TGTGCCAGCAGCTTAGAGGGTACTGGAAACACCATATATTTT. Protein: CASSLEGTGNTIYF.

This rearrangement joins TRBV6-5 to TRBJ1-1, with TRBD1 matching 7 bases. V dropped 5 bases and J dropped 0; count of bases not matched to a gene: 3. CDR3 length: 14 residues. Germline V gene lookup returns CDR1 MNHEY and CDR2 SVGAGI. In nucleotides, the CDR3 is TGTGCCAGCAGTGGGGGGACAGTGAACACTGAAGCTTTCTTT. Translated: CASSGGTVNTEAFF.

This sequence joins TRBV11-2 and TRBJ2-3; 11 nucleotides agree with TRBD2. Germline trimming cut 5 bases from V and 3 bases from J; bases unmatched to any gene: 13. The CDR3 covers 18 residues. Germline-derived CDR1 and CDR2 are SGHAT and FQNNGV. CDR3 residues: CASSAPPPRTSGTDTQYF. CDR3 DNA: TGTGCCAGCAGCGCACCACCCCCTCGGACTAGCGGGACAGATACGCAGTATTTT.

The genes are TRBV11-2 and TRBJ1-5, with unresolved D. The CDR3 consists of 13 residues. Trimming took 1 base from V and 5 from J, leaving 6 bases between them. Looked up from germline, CDR1 is SGHAT and CDR2 is FQNNGV. CDR3 protein: CASSLGRDQPQHF. The CDR3 nucleotides are TGTGCCAGCAGCTTAGGGCGGGATCAGCCCCAGCATTTT.

The chain has TRBV28 and TRBJ1-6; possibly TRBD1 for D (6 bases). The CDR3 extends over 16 amino acids. V lost 6 bases and J 4 bases, leaving 16 bases between the germline ends. Germline V CDR1 and CDR2: MDHEN, SYDVKM. CDR3 bases: TGTGCCAGCAGCCTCAGGGGAGGCAGATATAATTCACCCCTCCACTTT. This encodes CASSLRGGRYNSPLHF.

The chain couples TRBV13 to TRBJ1-2; D gene unclear. The germline V gene encodes CDR1 PRHDT and CDR2 FYEKMQ (reference sequence). Trimming took off 3 bases at V and 0 bases at J, with 8 bases between the two ends. CDR3 length: 14 residues. CDR3: CASSLYYTNYGYTF. The CDR3 nucleotides are TGTGCCAGCAGCTTGTATTACACTAACTATGGCTACACCTTC.

The V gene is TRBV5-4, the J gene TRBJ2-7; TRBD2 matches 9 bases. Germline V gene sequence: CDR1 SGHNT, CDR2 YYREEE (reference sequence). Trimming at V came to 3 bases and at J to 2 bases, leaving 6 bases not matched to a gene. This CDR3 is 15 amino acids long. CDR3 in DNA: TGTGCCAGCAGCTCGTCGACTAGCGGCCCCTACGAGCAGTACTTC. Protein product: CASSSSTSGPYEQYF.

The chain recombines TRBV12-1 with TRBJ1-3; TRBD1 is the table's D call and was not checked against the DNA. TRBV12-1 counts as a pseudogene. This CDR3 spans 15 amino acids. The CDR3 reads CASSSRHGTGNTIYF. The CDR3 nucleotides read TGTGCCAGCAGCTCTCGACACGGAACTGGAAACACCATATATTTT.

The rearrangement joins TRBV27 to TRBJ2-7; D possibly corresponds to TRBD1 (5 bases). Germline V gene data show CDR1 as MNHEY and CDR2 as SMNVEV (reference sequence). The CDR3 contains 13 residues. The V and J ends lost 6 bases and 2 bases respectively, with 11 bases between them. The CDR3 region has the DNA TGTGCCAGCAGCCTCGACAGCGCCTACGAGCAGTACTTC. Encoded protein: CASSLDSAYEQYF.

The V gene is TRBV4-1, the J gene TRBJ2-1, with 7 bases matching TRBD2. V shed 0 bases and J 4 bases; nucleotides not matched to a gene: 3. Germline V lookup: CDR1 MGHRA, CDR2 YSYEKL. This CDR3 spans 15 amino acids. The CDR3 loop reads CASSQDLAEYNEQFF. CDR3 sequence (DNA): TGCGCCAGCAGCCAAGACCTAGCGGAATACAATGAGCAGTTCTTC.

This clone has a single count. The chain combines TRBV27 with TRBJ2-7; no clear D gene. The CDR3 runs 13 residues. V lost 2 bases and J lost 3, with 8 bases in between. The germline CDR1 and CDR2 sequences are MNHEY and SMNVEV (reference sequence). For the CDR3, the DNA is TGTGCCAGCAGTTTAAGGCTAGGCTACGAGCAGTACTTC. Amino acid sequence: CASSLRLGYEQYF.

This chain links TRBV27 with TRBJ1-2; 7 nucleotides line up with TRBD1. Germline trimming cut 2 bases from V and 3 bases from J; bases unmatched to any gene: 3. There are 14 residues in the CDR3. From germline, CDR1 is MNHEY and CDR2 SMNVEV (reference sequence). For the CDR3, the DNA is TGTGCCAGCAGTTTAAGCAGGGGGTACTATGGCTACACCTTC. It is translated as CASSLSRGYYGYTF.

The J gene is TRBJ2-7, the V gene TRBV6-5; TRBD2 agrees at 9 bases. The CDR3 has 15 amino acids. After removal of 5 bases from V and 0 bases from J, the junction contained 5 bases not matched to a gene. Germline V lookup: CDR1 MNHEY, CDR2 SVGAGI. The CDR3 bases are TGTGCCAGCAGTACCCCAGCGGGAGGCTCCTACGAGCAGTACTTC. Its translation: CASSTPAGGSYEQYF.

The rearrangement joins TRBV27 to TRBJ2-7, with 9 bases fitting TRBD2. Germline lookup yields CDR1 MNHEY and CDR2 SMNVEV (reference sequence). With V trimmed by 2 bases and J by 2 bases, 4 bases remained unmatched. The CDR3 is 15 amino acids. CDR3 residues: CASSLRAGGTYEQYF. The CDR3 DNA follows: TGTGCCAGCAGTTTAAGGGCGGGAGGGACCTACGAGCAGTACTTC.

V usage is TRBV6-5 and J usage is TRBJ2-2; D call uncertain. Trimming removed 2 bases at V and 6 bases at J, with 4 bases between. This CDR3 spans 12 amino acids. Germline V gives CDR1 MNHEY, CDR2 SVGAGI. This CDR3 is CASSYPAGELFF. CDR3 DNA: TGTGCCAGCAGTTACCCCGCCGGGGAGCTGTTTTTT.

DNA for the CDR3: TGCGCCAGCAGACCCTGGATCGGCTATAATTCACCCCTCCACTTT. Its translation is CASRPWIGYNSPLHF. The V call is TRBV4-3, the J call TRBJ1-6; D gene ambiguous. The CDR3 totals 15 residues. Germline values: CDR1 LGHNA, CDR2 YSLEER. V lost 6 bases and J lost 3, with 12 bases in between.

The chain combines TRBV29-1 with TRBJ2-7; possibly TRBD1 for D (6 bases). This CDR3 comprises 13 residues. Per the germline V gene, CDR1 is SQVTM and CDR2 is ANQGSEA. V was shortened by 1 base and J by 7 bases, with 14 bases between the two germline ends. The CDR3 nucleotides read TGCAGCGTTGAAGGCGACAGGTTCGGGGAGCAGTACTTC. It translates to CSVEGDRFGEQYF.

The chain carries TRBV4-2 and TRBJ2-5; D is possibly TRBD2 (6 bases). The CDR3 runs 16 residues. Germline V CDR1 and CDR2: LGHNA, YNFKEQ. V was clipped by 3 bases and J by 9 bases, with 23 bases between them. The CDR3 loop reads CASSQHTGTGWGAQYF. As DNA, the CDR3 is TGTGCCAGCAGCCAGCACACCGGGACGGGATGGGGGGCCCAGTACTTC.

The CDR3 DNA reads as TGTGCCAGCAGCATGACCCCCTACGAGCAGTACTTC. Its protein is CASSMTPYEQYF. This chain links TRBV6-6 with TRBJ2-7; D is undetermined. Trimming removed 6 bases at V and 2 bases at J, with 8 bases between. Germline CDR1 and CDR2: MNHNY and SVGAGI (reference sequence). The CDR3 runs 12 residues.

This clone occurred once. V gene TRBV5-1 combines with J gene TRBJ1-3; no reliable D call. V lost 0 bases and J 0 bases, leaving 16 bases between the germline ends. Germline CDR1 is SGHRS and CDR2 is YFSETQ. The CDR3 totals 18 residues. The CDR3 sequence: CASSLAELTVDSGNTIYF. The DNA of the CDR3 is TGCGCCAGCAGCTTGGCCGAGTTAACGGTTGACTCTGGAAACACCATATATTTT.

This chain joins TRBV4-1 and TRBJ2-1, with a tentative D call TRBD2 (6 bases). Per the germline V gene, CDR1 is MGHRA and CDR2 is YSYEKL. This CDR3 comprises 17 residues. The V gene lost 0 bases and the J gene lost 1 base, with 13 bases spanning the gap. The CDR3: CASSQDWRGMSYNEQFF. The CDR3 DNA is TGCGCCAGCAGCCAAGATTGGAGGGGCATGTCCTACAATGAGCAGTTCTTC.

The chain joins TRBV5-8 to TRBJ2-7; TRBD1 might be the D (6 bases). The CDR3 length is 14 residues. Germline V lookup: CDR1 SGHTS, CDR2 YDEGEE. V was trimmed by 0 bases and J by 5 bases, leaving 12 bases between them. The CDR3 DNA sequence: TGTGCCAGCAGCTTGGGACAGGTATTTGACGAGCAGTACTTC. It encodes CASSLGQVFDEQYF.

This clone has just one count. V gene TRBV9 combines with J gene TRBJ2-1; 12 positions match TRBD2. The V and J ends lost 5 bases and 6 bases, in that order; junction bases with no gene match: 18. CDR1 SGDLS and CDR2 YYNGEE come from the germline V gene. CDR3 length: 19 amino acids. The CDR3 region has the DNA TGTGCCAGCAGTCCCACCGGGACAGGGTGGGGACTAGCGGGCAATGAGCAGTTCTTC. This codes for CASSPTGTGWGLAGNEQFF.

The chain carries TRBV7-2 and TRBJ1-1; no clear D gene. The V gene's germline CDR1 is SGHTA and CDR2 FQGNSA. Between the trimmed V and J ends, which lost 1 base and 11 bases, there was a span of 14 bases. CDR3 length: 13 residues. The CDR3 DNA reads as TGTGCCAGCAGCTTAGTTTCCGGAAGGGAGGCTTTCTTT. Protein product: CASSLVSGREAFF.